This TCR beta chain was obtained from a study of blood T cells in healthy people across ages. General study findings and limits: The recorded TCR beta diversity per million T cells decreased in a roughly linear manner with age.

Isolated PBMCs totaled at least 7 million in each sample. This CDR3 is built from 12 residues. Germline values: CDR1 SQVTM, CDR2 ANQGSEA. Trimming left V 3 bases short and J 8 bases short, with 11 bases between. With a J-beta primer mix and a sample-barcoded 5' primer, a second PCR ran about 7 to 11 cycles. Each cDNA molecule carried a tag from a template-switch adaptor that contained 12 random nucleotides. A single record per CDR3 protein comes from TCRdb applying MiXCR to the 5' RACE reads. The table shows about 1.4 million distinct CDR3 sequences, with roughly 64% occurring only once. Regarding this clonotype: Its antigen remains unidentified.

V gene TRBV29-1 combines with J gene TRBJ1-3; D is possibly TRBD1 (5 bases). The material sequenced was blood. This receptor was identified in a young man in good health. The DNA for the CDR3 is TGCAGCGTTGACTTGGGGCGACACACCATATATTTT. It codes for CSVDLGRHTIYF.